Sequencing of this TCR beta chain was carried out in a study of vaccination and CD4 T cells after COVID-19. Looking at the study overall: Overlapping SARS-CoV-2, HCoV-NL63, HCoV-OC43 and HCoV-229E spike peptides stimulated the cells.

Germline V gene data show CDR1 as SGHTA and CDR2 as FQGNSA. V lost 0 bases to trimming and J lost 1 base, with 12 bases between them. This CDR3 contains 16 residues. Sequenced with the Oncomine TCR Beta short-read assay was DNA taken from cultured CD4+ T cells. One entry per CDR3 protein, called by TCRdb with MiXCR from the PCR reads. Of 9,500 to 12,000 distinct CDR3 sequences listed, roughly two thirds were seen once; the top ten hold 20% to 30%. Study outcomes and limitations: Convalescent patients had 304 of 307 vaccine-specific clones showing spike mono-reactivity.

For this clonotype: What it binds is not known.

Treatment specified: roughly ten-day PBMC culture with coronavirus spike peptide pools or control peptides (ViraFEST assay). Following culture for about eleven days, CD4+ T cells were isolated by negative selection. The sample in question was CD4+ T cells from blood, cultured in vitro, obtained before SARS-CoV-2 vaccination. The rearrangement joins TRBV7-2 to TRBJ2-5; D gene uncertain. The clonotype was recovered from a human donor who had recovered from COVID-19. CDR3 protein: CASSLASGSSQETQYF. The CDR3 DNA reads as TGTGCCAGCAGCTTAGCCTCTGGCAGCTCCCAAGAGACCCAGTACTTC.